This TCR beta chain stems from a study of immune heterogeneity within non-small cell lung tumors. Study-wide results and limits: Correlation analysis showed that local T-cell clonality was moderately but significantly associated with local tumor mutational burden (R 0.3 to 0.35).

Multiplex PCR with 32 V and 13 J primers amplified TCR beta CDR3. TCRdb re-called the multiplex PCR reads through MiXCR, storing one row per CDR3 protein. The sample lists roughly 2,900 distinct CDR3 sequences; 20% to 30% were seen once. The template consisted of bulk tumor genomic DNA, with around 600 ng used per sample. Spaced far apart, several biopsies were taken from each primary tumor during surgery. Those enrolled were patients newly diagnosed with untreated non-small cell lung cancer and undergoing curative surgery. This clonotype turned up a few times. Its antigen is unknown. The CDR3 consists of 13 residues. CDR1 SGHTA and CDR2 FQGNSA come from the germline V gene. Trimming shortened V by 1 base and J by 2 bases, and 4 bases separated the two germline ends.

Sequences were obtained from lung tumor tissue. The sequence derives from a female donor with non-small cell lung cancer. V is TRBV7-2 and J is TRBJ2-3, with D uncertain. The CDR3 DNA sequence: TGTGCCAGCAGCTTAGGGGCCACAGATACGCAGTATTTT. Its protein is CASSLGATDTQYF.